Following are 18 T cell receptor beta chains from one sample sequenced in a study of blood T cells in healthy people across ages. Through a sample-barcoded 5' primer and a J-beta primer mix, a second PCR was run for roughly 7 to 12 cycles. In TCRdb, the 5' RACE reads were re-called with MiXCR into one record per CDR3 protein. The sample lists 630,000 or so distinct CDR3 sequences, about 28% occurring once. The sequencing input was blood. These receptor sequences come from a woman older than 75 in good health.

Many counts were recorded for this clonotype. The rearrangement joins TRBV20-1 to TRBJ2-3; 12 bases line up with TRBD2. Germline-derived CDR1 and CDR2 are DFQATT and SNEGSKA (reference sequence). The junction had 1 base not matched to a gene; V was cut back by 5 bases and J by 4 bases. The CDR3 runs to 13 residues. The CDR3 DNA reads TGCAGTGCTCGGACTAGCGGGGCAGATACGCAGTATTTT. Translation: CSARTSGADTQYF.

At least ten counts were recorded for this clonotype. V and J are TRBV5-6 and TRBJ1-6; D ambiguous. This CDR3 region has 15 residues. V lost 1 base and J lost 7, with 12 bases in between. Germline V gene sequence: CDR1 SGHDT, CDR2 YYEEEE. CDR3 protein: CASSLSPVVNSPLHF. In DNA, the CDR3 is TGTGCCAGCAGCTTGAGCCCGGTAGTCAATTCACCCCTCCACTTT.

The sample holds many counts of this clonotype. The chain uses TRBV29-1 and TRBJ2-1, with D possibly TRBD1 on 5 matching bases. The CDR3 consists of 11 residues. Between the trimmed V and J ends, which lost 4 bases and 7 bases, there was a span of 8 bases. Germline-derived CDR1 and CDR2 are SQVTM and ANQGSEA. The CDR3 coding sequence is TGCAGCGTTGCTAGGGGAAATGAGCAGTTCTTC. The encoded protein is CSVARGNEQFF.

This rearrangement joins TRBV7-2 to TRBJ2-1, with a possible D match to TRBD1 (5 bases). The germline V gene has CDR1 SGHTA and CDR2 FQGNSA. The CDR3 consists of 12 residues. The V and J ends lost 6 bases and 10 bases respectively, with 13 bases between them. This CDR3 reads CASRLYRYEQFF. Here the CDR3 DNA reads TGTGCCAGCAGGTTGTACAGGTACGAGCAGTTCTTC.

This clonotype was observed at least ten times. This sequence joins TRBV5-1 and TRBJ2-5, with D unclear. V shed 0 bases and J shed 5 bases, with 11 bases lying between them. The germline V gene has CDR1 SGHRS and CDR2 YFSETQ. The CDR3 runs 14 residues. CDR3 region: CASSLEGYGETQYF. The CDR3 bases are TGCGCCAGCAGCTTGGAAGGGTACGGGGAGACCCAGTACTTC.

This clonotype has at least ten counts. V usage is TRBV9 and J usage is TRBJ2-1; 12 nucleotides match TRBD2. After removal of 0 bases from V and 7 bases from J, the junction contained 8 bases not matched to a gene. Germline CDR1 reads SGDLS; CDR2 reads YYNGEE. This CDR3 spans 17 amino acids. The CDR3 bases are TGTGCCAGCAGCGTAGTGGCTAGCGGGGGGGCAGGGAATGAGCAGTTCTTC. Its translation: CASSVVASGGAGNEQFF.

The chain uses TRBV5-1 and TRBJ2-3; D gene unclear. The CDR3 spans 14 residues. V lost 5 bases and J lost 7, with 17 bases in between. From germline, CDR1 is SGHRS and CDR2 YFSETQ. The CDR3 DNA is TGCGCCAGCAGTGTGGGTACCGGCGGCTATACGCAGTATTTT. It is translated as CASSVGTGGYTQYF.

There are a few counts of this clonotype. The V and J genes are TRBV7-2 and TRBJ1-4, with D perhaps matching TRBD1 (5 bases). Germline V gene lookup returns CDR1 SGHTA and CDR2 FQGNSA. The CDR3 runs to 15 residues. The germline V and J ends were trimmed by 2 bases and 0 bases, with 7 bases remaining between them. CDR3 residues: CASSLSRATNEKLFF. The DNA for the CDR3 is TGTGCCAGCAGCTTAAGCAGGGCAACTAATGAAAAACTGTTTTTT.

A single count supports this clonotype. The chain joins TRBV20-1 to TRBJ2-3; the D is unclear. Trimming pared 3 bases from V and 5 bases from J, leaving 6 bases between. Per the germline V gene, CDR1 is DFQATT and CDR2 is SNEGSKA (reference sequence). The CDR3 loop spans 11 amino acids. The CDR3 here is CSASSLDTQYF. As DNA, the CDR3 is TGCAGTGCTAGCTCGCTAGATACGCAGTATTTT.

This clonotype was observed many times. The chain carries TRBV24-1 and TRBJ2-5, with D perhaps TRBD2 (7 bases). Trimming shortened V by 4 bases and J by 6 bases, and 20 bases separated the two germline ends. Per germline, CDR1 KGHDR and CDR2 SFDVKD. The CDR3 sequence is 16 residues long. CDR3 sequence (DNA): TGTGCCACCAGTGACCGGGGGGCCGACAGAGAGAAGACCCAGTACTTC. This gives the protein CATSDRGADREKTQYF.

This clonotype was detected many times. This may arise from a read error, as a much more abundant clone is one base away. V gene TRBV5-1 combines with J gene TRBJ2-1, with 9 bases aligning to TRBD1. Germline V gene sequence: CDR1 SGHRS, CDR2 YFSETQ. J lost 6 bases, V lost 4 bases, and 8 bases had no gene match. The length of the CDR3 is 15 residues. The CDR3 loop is CASSIPGTGRNEQFF. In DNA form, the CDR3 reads TGCGCCAGCAGCATCCCCGGGACAGGGCGCAATGAGCAGTTCTTC.

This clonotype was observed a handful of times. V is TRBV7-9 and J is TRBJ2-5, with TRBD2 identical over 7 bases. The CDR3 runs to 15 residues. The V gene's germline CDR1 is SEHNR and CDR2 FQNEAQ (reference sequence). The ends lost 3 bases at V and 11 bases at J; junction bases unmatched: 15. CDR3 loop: CASSFRLATHNEQYF. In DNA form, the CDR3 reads TGTGCCAGCAGCTTCAGACTAGCTACACATAATGAGCAGTACTTC. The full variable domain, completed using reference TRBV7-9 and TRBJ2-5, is DTGVSQNPRHKITKRGQNVTFRCDPISEHNRLYWYRQTLGQGPEFLTYFQNEAQLEKSRLLSDRFSAERPKGSFSTLEIQRTEQGDSAMYLCASSFRLATHNEQYFGPGTRLLVL.

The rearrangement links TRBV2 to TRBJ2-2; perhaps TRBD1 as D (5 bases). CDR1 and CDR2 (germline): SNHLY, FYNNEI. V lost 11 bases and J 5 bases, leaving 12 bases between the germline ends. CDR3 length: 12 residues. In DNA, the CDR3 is TGTGCCGGACAACCGATGACCGGGGAGCTGTTTTTT. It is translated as CAGQPMTGELFF.

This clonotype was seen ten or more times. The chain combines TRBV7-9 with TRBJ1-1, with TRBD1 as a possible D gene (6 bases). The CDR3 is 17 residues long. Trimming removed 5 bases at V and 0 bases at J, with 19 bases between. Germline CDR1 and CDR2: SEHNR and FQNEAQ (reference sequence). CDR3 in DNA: TGTGCCAGCAGCCGGAGAGGTATGGACAGAATGAACACTGAAGCTTTCTTT. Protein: CASSRRGMDRMNTEAFF. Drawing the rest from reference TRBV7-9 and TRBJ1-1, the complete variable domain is DTGVSQNPRHKITKRGQNVTFRCDPISEHNRLYWYRQTLGQGPEFLTYFQNEAQLEKSRLLSDRFSAERPKGSFSTLEIQRTEQGDSAMYLCASSRRGMDRMNTEAFFGQGTRLTVV.

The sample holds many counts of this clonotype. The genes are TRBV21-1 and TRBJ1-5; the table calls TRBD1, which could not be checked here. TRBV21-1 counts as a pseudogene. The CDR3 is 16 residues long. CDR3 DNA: TGTGCCAGCAGCAAGTGGGACAGGGTCGTGAGTCAGCCCCAGCATTTT. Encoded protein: CASSKWDRVVSQPQHF.

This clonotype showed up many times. The CDR3, as DNA: TGTGCCAGCACCCTTTACAATGAGCAGTTCTTC. It translates to CASTLYNEQFF. The V gene is TRBV7-9, the J gene TRBJ2-1; D uncertain. Between the trimmed V and J ends, which lost 7 bases and 4 bases, there was a span of 5 bases. CDR1 is SEHNR and CDR2 is FQNEAQ in the germline V gene (reference sequence). The CDR3 extends over 11 amino acids.

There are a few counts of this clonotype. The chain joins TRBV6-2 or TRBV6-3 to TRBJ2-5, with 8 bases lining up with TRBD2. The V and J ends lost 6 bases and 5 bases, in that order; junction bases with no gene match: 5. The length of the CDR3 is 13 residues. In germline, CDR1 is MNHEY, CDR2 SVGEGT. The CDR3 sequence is CASSGGAYETQYF. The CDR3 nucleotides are TGTGCCAGCAGCGGGGGGGCCTACGAGACCCAGTACTTC.

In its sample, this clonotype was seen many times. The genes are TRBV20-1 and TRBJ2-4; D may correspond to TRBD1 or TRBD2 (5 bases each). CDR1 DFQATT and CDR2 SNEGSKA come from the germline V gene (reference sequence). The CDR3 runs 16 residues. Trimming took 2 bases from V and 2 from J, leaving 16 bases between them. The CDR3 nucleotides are TGCAGTGCTAGACCGTACCGGGACGGATCCAAAAACATTCAGTACTTC. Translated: CSARPYRDGSKNIQYF.